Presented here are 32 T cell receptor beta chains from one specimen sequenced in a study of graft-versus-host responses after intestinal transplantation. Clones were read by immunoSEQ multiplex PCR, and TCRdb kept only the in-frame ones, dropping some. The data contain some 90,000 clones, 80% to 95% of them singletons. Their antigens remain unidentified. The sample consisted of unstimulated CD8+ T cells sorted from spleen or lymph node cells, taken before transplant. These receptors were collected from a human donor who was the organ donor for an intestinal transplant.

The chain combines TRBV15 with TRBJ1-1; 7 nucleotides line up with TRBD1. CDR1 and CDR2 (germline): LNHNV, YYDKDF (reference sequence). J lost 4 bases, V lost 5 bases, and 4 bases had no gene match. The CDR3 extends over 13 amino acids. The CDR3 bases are TGTGCCACCAGCCCCGCAGGGGGCACTGAAGCTTTCTTT. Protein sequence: CATSPAGGTEAFF.

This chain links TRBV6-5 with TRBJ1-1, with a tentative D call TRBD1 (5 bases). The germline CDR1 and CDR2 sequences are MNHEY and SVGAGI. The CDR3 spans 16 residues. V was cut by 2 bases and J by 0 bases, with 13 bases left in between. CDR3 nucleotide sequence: TGTGCCAGCAGTTACAGCTCGGGGGTGATGAACACTGAAGCTTTCTTT. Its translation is CASSYSSGVMNTEAFF.

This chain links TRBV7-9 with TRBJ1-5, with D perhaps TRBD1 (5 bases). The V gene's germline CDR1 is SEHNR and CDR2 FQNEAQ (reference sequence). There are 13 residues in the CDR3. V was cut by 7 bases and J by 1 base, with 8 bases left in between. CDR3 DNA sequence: TGTGCCAGCACCCAGGGAAGCAATCAGCCCCAGCATTTT. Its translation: CASTQGSNQPQHF.

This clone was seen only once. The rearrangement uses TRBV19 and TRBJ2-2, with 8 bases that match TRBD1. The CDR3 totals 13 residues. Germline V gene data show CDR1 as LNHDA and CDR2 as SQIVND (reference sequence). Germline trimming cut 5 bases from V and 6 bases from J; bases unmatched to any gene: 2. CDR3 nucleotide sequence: TGTGCCAGTAGTCAGGGGGCAGCCGGGGAGCTGTTTTTT. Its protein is CASSQGAAGELFF.

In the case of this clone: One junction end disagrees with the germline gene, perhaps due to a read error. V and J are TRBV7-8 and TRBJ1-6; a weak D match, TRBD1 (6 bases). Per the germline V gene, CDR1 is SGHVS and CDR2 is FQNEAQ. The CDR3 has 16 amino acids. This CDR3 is CASTLHQQGGNSPLHF. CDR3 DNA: TGTGCCAGCACCTTACATCAACAGGGCGGTAATTCACCCCTCCACTTT.

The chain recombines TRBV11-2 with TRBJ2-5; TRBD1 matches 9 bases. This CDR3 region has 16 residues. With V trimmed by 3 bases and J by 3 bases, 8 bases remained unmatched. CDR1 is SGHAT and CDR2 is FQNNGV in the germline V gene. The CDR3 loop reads CASSLAGQGLEETQYF. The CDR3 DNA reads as TGTGCCAGCAGCTTGGCCGGACAGGGGTTAGAAGAGACCCAGTACTTC.

The CDR3 region is CASSYPQGALYEQYF. For the CDR3, the DNA is TGTGCCAGCTCATACCCACAGGGGGCTTTATACGAGCAGTACTTC. This rearrangement joins TRBV18 to TRBJ2-5; TRBD1 agrees at 9 bases. The end of the DNA aligns better with TRBJ2-7, so the J call may be wrong. The CDR3 spans 15 residues. CDR1 KGHSH and CDR2 LQKENI come from the germline V gene.

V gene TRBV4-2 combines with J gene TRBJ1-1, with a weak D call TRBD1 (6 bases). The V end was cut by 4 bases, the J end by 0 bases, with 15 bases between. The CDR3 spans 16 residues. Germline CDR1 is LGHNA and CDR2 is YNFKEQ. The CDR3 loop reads CASSPEPQGMNTEAFF. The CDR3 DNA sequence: TGTGCCAGCAGCCCAGAACCACAGGGCATGAACACTGAAGCTTTCTTT.

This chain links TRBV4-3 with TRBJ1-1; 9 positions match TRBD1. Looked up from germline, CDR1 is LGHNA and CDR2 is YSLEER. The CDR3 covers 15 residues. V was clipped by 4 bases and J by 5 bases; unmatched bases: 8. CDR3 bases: TGCGCCAGCAGCCCCTCGACAGGGGGGATGACTGAAGCTTTCTTT. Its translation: CASSPSTGGMTEAFF.

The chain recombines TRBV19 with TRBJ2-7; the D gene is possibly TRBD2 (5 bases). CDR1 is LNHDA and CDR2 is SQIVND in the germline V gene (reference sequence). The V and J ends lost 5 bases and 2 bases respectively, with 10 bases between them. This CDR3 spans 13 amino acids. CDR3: CASSVGEAYEQYF. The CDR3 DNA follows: TGTGCCAGTAGTGTGGGAGAGGCCTACGAGCAGTACTTC.

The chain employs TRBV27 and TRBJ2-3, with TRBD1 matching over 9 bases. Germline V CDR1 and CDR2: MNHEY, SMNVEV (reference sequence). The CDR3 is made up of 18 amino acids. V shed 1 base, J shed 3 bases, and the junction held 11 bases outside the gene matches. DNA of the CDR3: TGTGCCAGCAGTTTATACGTATCTCGACAGGGGGGAACAGATACGCAGTATTTT. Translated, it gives CASSLYVSRQGGTDTQYF.

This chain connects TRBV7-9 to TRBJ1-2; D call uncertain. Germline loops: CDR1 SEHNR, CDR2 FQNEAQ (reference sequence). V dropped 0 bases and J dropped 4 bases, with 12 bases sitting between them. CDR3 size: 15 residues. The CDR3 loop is CASSLAGAISYGYTF. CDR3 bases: TGTGCCAGCAGCTTAGCAGGAGCGATTTCCTATGGCTACACCTTC.

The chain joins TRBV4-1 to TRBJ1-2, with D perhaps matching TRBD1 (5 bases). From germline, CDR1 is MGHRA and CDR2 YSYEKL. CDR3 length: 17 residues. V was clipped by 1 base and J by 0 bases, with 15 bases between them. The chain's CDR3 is CASSQVGVLPSNYGYTF. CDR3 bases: TGCGCCAGCAGCCAAGTAGGGGTTTTGCCCTCTAACTATGGCTACACCTTC.

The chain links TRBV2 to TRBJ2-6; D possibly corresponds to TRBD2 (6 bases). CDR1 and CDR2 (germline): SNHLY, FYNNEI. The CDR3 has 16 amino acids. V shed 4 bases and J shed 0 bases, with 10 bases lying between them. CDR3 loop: CASSAGESSGANVLTF. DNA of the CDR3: TGTGCCAGCAGTGCGGGAGAGAGCTCTGGGGCCAACGTCCTGACTTTC.

The CDR3 region has the DNA TGTGCCAGCAGTTTACGGCGGGGGGGCGCCGGGGAGCTGTTTTTT. Its translation is CASSLRRGGAGELFF. The rearrangement joins TRBV27 to TRBJ2-2; 9 nucleotides agree with TRBD2. Trimming took 2 bases from V and 6 from J; bases not matched to a gene: 4. Per the germline V gene, CDR1 is MNHEY and CDR2 is SMNVEV (reference sequence). The CDR3 contains 15 residues.

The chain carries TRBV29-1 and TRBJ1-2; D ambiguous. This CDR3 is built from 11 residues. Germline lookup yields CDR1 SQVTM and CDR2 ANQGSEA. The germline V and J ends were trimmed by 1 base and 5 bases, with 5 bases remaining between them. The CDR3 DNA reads TGCAGCGTTGAAGTACGGTATGGCTACACCTTC. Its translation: CSVEVRYGYTF.

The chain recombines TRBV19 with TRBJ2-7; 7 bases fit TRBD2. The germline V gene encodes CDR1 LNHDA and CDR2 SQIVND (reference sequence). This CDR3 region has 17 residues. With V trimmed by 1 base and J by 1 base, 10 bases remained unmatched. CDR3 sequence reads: CASSIGPSAGPSYEQYF. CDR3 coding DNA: TGTGCCAGTAGTATAGGCCCCTCAGCGGGGCCTTCCTACGAGCAGTACTTC.

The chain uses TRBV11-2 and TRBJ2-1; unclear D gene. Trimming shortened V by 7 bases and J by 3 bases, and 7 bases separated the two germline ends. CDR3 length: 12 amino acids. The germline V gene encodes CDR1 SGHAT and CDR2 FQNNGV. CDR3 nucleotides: TGTGCCAGCACCCCAAACTACAATGAGCAGTTCTTC. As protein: CASTPNYNEQFF. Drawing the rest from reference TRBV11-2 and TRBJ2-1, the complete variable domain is EAGVAQSPRYKIIEKRQSVAFWCNPISGHATLYWYQQILGQGPKLLIQFQNNGVVDDSQLPKDRFSAERLKGVDSTLKIQPAKLEDSAVYLCASTPNYNEQFFGPGTRLTVL.

The CDR3 DNA follows: TGTGCCAGACCGGGACAGGGGCGCACAGATACGCAGTATTTT. It is translated as CARPGQGRTDTQYF. This chain connects TRBV2 to TRBJ2-3; 10 nucleotides agree with TRBD1. The V and J ends lost 9 bases and 1 base, in that order; junction bases with no gene match: 4. The CDR3 runs 14 residues. CDR1 and CDR2 (germline): SNHLY, FYNNEI.

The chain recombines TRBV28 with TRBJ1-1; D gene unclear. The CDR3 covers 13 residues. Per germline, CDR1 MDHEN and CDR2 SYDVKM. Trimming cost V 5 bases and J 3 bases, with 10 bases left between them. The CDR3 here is CASSPGGHTEAFF. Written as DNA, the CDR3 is TGTGCCAGCAGTCCGGGCGGGCACACTGAAGCTTTCTTT.

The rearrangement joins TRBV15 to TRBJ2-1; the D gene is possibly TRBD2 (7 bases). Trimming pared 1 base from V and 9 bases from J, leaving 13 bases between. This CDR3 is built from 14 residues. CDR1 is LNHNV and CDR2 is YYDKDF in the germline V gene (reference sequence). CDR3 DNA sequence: TGTGCCACCAGCAGAGGAGAGGGGGGGGCTGAGCAGTTCTTC. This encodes CATSRGEGGAEQFF.

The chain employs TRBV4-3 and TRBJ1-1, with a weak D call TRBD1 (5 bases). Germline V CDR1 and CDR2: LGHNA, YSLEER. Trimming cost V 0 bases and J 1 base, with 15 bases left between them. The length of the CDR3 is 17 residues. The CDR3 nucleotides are TGCGCCAGCAGCCAAGATATCGGGGGGACCACGAACACTGAAGCTTTCTTT. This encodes CASSQDIGGTTNTEAFF.

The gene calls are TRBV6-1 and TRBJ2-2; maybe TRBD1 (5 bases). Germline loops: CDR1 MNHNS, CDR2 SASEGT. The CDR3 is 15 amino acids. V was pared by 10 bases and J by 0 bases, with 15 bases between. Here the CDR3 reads CATRQYLSNTGELFF. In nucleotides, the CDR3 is TGTGCCACCAGACAGTACCTTTCGAACACCGGGGAGCTGTTTTTT.

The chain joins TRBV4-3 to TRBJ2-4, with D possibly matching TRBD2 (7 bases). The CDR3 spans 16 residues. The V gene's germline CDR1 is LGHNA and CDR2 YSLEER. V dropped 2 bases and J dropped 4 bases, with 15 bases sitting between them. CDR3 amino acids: CASSQFPGGRKNIQYF. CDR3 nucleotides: TGCGCCAGCAGCCAATTCCCCGGGGGGCGAAAAAACATTCAGTACTTC.

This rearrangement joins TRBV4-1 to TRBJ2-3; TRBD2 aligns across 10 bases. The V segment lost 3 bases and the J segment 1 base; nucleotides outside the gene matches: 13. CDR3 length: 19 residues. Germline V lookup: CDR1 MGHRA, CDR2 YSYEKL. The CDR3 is CASSHPIAGGGLGTDTQYF. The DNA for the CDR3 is TGCGCCAGCAGCCACCCTATAGCGGGGGGCGGGCTGGGCACAGATACGCAGTATTTT.

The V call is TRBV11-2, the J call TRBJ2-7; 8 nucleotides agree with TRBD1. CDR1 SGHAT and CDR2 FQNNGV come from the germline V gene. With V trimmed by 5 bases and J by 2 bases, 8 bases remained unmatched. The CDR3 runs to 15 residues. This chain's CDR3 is CASSIFGTGAYEQYF. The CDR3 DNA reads TGTGCCAGCAGCATCTTCGGGACAGGAGCCTACGAGCAGTACTTC.

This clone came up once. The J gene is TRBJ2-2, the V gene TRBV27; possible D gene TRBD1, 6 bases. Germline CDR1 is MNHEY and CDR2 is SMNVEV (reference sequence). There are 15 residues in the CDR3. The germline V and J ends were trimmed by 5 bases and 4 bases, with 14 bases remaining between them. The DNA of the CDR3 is TGTGCCAGCAGTCCCGACACAGGGAGCACCGGGGAGCTGTTTTTT. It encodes CASSPDTGSTGELFF.

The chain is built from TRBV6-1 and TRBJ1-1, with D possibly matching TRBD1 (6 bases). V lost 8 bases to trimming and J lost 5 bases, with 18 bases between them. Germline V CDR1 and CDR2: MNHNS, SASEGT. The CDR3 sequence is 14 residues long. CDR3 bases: TGTGCCAGCCGAGAGCGGGGGCCGGGGACTGAAGCTTTCTTT. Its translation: CASRERGPGTEAFF.

The CDR3: CASSWGQSGELFF. Here the CDR3 DNA reads TGTGCCAGCAGTTGGGGGCAGTCGGGGGAGCTGTTTTTT. V and J are TRBV27 and TRBJ2-2; D might be TRBD1 (6 bases). CDR3 size: 13 residues. The germline CDR1 and CDR2 sequences are MNHEY and SMNVEV (reference sequence). V was clipped by 4 bases and J by 8 bases, with 11 bases between them.

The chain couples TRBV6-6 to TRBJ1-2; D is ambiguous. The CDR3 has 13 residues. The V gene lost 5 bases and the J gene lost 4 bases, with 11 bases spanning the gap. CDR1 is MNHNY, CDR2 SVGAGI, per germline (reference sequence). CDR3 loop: CASSNREVYGYTF. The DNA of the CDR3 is TGTGCCAGCAGTAACCGGGAGGTCTATGGCTACACCTTC.

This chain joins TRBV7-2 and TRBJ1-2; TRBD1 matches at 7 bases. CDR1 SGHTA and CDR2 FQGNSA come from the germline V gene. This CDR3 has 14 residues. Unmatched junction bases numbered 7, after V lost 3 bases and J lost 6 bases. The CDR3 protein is CASSFPGGSNGYTF. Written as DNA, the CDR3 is TGTGCCAGCAGCTTTCCAGGGGGAAGCAATGGCTACACCTTC.

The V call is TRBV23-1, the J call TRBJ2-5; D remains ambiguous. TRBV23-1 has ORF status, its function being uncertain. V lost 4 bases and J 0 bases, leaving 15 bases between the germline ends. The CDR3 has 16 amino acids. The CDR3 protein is CASSLPPLPYQETQYF. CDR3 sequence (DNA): TGCGCCAGCAGTCTTCCCCCTCTCCCTTACCAAGAGACCCAGTACTTC.